This passage covers 18 T cell receptor beta chains from one sample sequenced in a study of shared clonotypes between healthy human individuals. Some clones are missing from TCRdb's copy, which holds only in-frame ones; the method was immunoSEQ multiplex PCR. The sample includes some 700,000 clones, less than 95% seen only once; the top ten take about 33%. Specimen: memory CD8+ T cells from PBMCs. As for subset: CD45RO+ cells pooled with CCR7-negative TemRA cells. These receptors originate from a man between 18 and 35 years old in good health. Some clones in this sample may be carry-over from other donors' samples.

The chain employs TRBV4-1 and TRBJ1-2; TRBD1 matches 7 bases. The germline CDR1 and CDR2 sequences are MGHRA and YSYEKL. Trimming removed 1 base from V and 6 bases from J; junction bases left unmatched: 5. CDR3 length equals 14 residues. This CDR3 reads CASSQVGGGNGYTF. CDR3 nucleotide sequence: TGCGCCAGCAGCCAAGTCGGAGGGGGCAATGGCTACACCTTC.

This clone was counted only a few times. The J gene is TRBJ2-7, the V gene TRBV5-1, with 9 bases lining up with TRBD1. Trimming cost V 5 bases and J 2 bases; bases outside gene matches: 8. Germline loops: CDR1 SGHRS, CDR2 YFSETQ. The CDR3 consists of 15 residues. Written as DNA, the CDR3 is TGCGCCAGCAGTATGCCGGGACAGGGAACCTACGAGCAGTACTTC. Translating gives CASSMPGQGTYEQYF.

This chain links TRBV9 with TRBJ2-3; TRBD1 agrees at 9 bases. CDR1 is SGDLS, CDR2 YYNGEE, per germline. The CDR3 is made up of 15 amino acids. The V gene end was trimmed by 3 bases and the J gene end by 0 bases; junction bases not matched to a gene: 2. CDR3 protein: CASSGQGGSTDTQYF. CDR3 DNA: TGTGCCAGCAGCGGACAGGGGGGTAGCACAGATACGCAGTATTTT.

J is TRBJ1-5 and V is TRBV10-3; D uncertain. The CDR3 extends over 15 amino acids. V was clipped by 2 bases and J by 1 base, with 9 bases between them. Germline CDR1 reads ENHRY; CDR2 reads SYGVKD. The CDR3 loop is CAISEGDSSNQPQHF. DNA for the CDR3: TGTGCCATCAGTGAGGGTGACTCAAGCAATCAGCCCCAGCATTTT.

The chain couples TRBV10-3 to TRBJ2-2, with a weak D call TRBD1 (6 bases). The CDR3 consists of 12 residues. V shed 7 bases and J shed 6 bases, with 9 bases lying between them. Germline loops: CDR1 ENHRY, CDR2 SYGVKD. This CDR3 is CAITGDPGELFF. The CDR3 nucleotides are TGTGCCATCACAGGGGACCCCGGGGAGCTGTTTTTT.

This clone has a single count. The J gene is TRBJ2-1, the V gene TRBV5-1; D is possibly TRBD1 or TRBD2 (5 bases each). The CDR3 length is 15 residues. Germline V gene sequence: CDR1 SGHRS, CDR2 YFSETQ. V lost 5 bases and J lost 0, with 12 bases in between. CDR3 DNA: TGCGCCAGCAGAATGGGGCGGGCCTCCTACAATGAGCAGTTCTTC. This encodes CASRMGRASYNEQFF.

This chain connects TRBV27 to TRBJ2-5; D ambiguous. In germline, CDR1 is MNHEY, CDR2 SMNVEV (reference sequence). The CDR3 is 16 amino acids. Trimming stripped 0 bases from V and 5 bases from J, with 16 bases between. The CDR3 reads CASSLSPAPVWETQYF. CDR3 in DNA: TGTGCCAGCAGTTTATCTCCGGCCCCCGTCTGGGAGACCCAGTACTTC.

The rearrangement joins TRBV11-2 to TRBJ2-2, with a possible D match to TRBD1 (6 bases). The V gene lost 5 bases and the J gene lost 2 bases, with 18 bases spanning the gap. Germline CDR1 reads SGHAT; CDR2 reads FQNNGV. This CDR3 region has 17 residues. The CDR3 region is CASSTLPGHKNTGELFF. The CDR3 region has the DNA TGTGCCAGCAGCACTTTGCCGGGACATAAAAACACCGGGGAGCTGTTTTTT.

The chain recombines TRBV4-3 with TRBJ2-7, with D uncertain. Germline CDR1 reads LGHNA; CDR2 reads YSLEER. The CDR3 length is 16 residues. Trimming cost V 1 base and J 2 bases, with 15 bases left between them. The CDR3 loop is CASSQARTQRPYEQYF. The CDR3 DNA follows: TGCGCCAGCAGCCAAGCCAGGACGCAACGTCCCTACGAGCAGTACTTC.

V is TRBV15 and J is TRBJ2-5, with 7 positions matching TRBD1. Germline CDR1 is LNHNV and CDR2 is YYDKDF (reference sequence). CDR3 length equals 15 residues. The trim removed 4 bases at V and 5 bases at J, leaving 10 bases unmatched. This CDR3 reads CATSTGTATGETQYF. CDR3 DNA: TGTGCCACCAGCACCGGGACAGCTACGGGGGAGACCCAGTACTTC.

The chain couples TRBV11-2 to TRBJ1-5; perhaps TRBD1 as D (5 bases). Germline CDR1 SGHAT, CDR2 FQNNGV. Deletions cut 2 bases from V and 4 bases from J, with 15 bases between. The CDR3 has 16 amino acids. The CDR3 sequence: CASSLIRRASNQPQHF. For the CDR3, the DNA is TGTGCCAGCAGCTTAATCCGCAGGGCTTCTAATCAGCCCCAGCATTTT.

The chain links TRBV6-5 to TRBJ2-5; a possible D gene is TRBD2 (6 bases). V lost 2 bases and J lost 2, with 12 bases in between. The CDR3 has 15 residues. Germline V gives CDR1 MNHEY, CDR2 SVGAGI. This chain's CDR3 is CASSYGIGGQETQYF. CDR3 in DNA: TGTGCCAGCAGTTACGGCATAGGAGGGCAAGAGACCCAGTACTTC.

This rearrangement joins TRBV13 to TRBJ1-3; TRBD1 matches 12 bases. The V gene's germline CDR1 is PRHDT and CDR2 FYEKMQ (reference sequence). Trimming at V came to 4 bases and at J to 3 bases, leaving 4 bases not matched to a gene. This CDR3 is built from 16 residues. CDR3 protein: CASSSGQGALGNTIYF. The CDR3 nucleotides read TGTGCCAGCAGCTCGGGACAGGGGGCGCTTGGAAACACCATATATTTT.

V gene TRBV5-6 combines with J gene TRBJ2-1, with D perhaps matching TRBD2 (6 bases). Germline V gives CDR1 SGHDT, CDR2 YYEEEE. V lost 0 bases and J lost 10, with 8 bases in between. The CDR3 totals 12 residues. The CDR3 sequence is CASSLARGEQFF. The DNA of the CDR3 is TGTGCCAGCAGCTTGGCCCGGGGGGAGCAGTTCTTC.

The V and J genes are TRBV5-1 and TRBJ2-7; 7 bases are a match to TRBD1. The V and J ends lost 4 bases and 2 bases, in that order; junction bases with no gene match: 9. This CDR3 comprises 15 residues. Germline V gene data show CDR1 as SGHRS and CDR2 as YFSETQ. The CDR3 DNA sequence: TGCGCCAGCAGCCCCCAAGACAGGGCGGCCTACGAGCAGTACTTC. It yields the protein CASSPQDRAAYEQYF.

This sequence joins TRBV13 and TRBJ2-1, with TRBD1 as a possible D gene (6 bases). Germline CDR1 PRHDT, CDR2 FYEKMQ (reference sequence). The length of the CDR3 is 14 residues. The V end was cut by 5 bases, the J end by 2 bases, with 10 bases between. Here the CDR3 reads CASSPQGTYNEQFF. DNA of the CDR3: TGTGCCAGCAGCCCACAGGGAACCTACAATGAGCAGTTCTTC.

V is TRBV27 and J is TRBJ2-5; 10 bases fit TRBD1. The last part of the DNA fits TRBJ2-7 better; the J call may be wrong. The CDR3 has 16 residues. The V gene's germline CDR1 is MNHEY and CDR2 SMNVEV (reference sequence). The DNA for the CDR3 is TGTGCCAGCAGTCCCTTTAGGGGACAGGGGCTCTACGAGCAGTACTTC. This encodes CASSPFRGQGLYEQYF.

The chain joins TRBV6-4 to TRBJ1-2; D ambiguous. Germline CDR1 MRHNA, CDR2 SNTAGT. With 6 bases removed from V and 7 bases from J, the gap between germline ends came to 12 bases. The CDR3 length is 12 residues. CDR3: CASRTQDGGYTF. As DNA, the CDR3 is TGTGCCAGCAGGACCCAGGATGGTGGCTACACCTTC.